The present T cell receptor beta chain was sequenced within a study of shared clonotypes between healthy human individuals. In the study overall: Donors, aged 18 to 49, were two women and a few men. Study-wide results and limits: It was anticipated that sequencing depth would influence how many clonotypes donors shared. Generation probability values for non-shared clonotypes were lower than those for clonotypes shared by all four donors.

Germline V CDR1 and CDR2: SNHLY, FYNNEI. Trimming cost V 7 bases and J 6 bases; bases outside gene matches: 9. The CDR3 runs to 15 residues. The method was immunoSEQ multiplex PCR; TCRdb's version includes in-frame clones alone and lacks a portion of them. This repertoire shows approximately 1.5 million clones, approximately 98% found once; its top ten account for roughly 0.42%. Researchers partitioned CD4+ cells into CD45RA+ naive and CD45RA-negative memory subsets. To note about this clone: Its matching antigen is unknown.

Sequenced sample: naive CD4+ T cells sorted from blood. The subset: CD45RA+ positively selected. V is TRBV2 and J is TRBJ2-2; 9 bases map to TRBD2. This sequence was found in a young man in good health. CDR3 sequence reads: CASTPGLAGPGELFF. The CDR3 bases are TGTGCCAGCACCCCTGGGCTAGCGGGACCCGGGGAGCTGTTTTTT.